This T cell receptor beta chain was captured by sequencing in a study of neurological immune-mediated disorders (dated 2019 in TCRdb). The study in broad terms: Using UMI-based sequencing, the study compared peripheral blood TCR-beta repertoires from patients with HTLV-I-associated myelopathy (HAM/TSP), patients with multiple sclerosis, and healthy controls. Longitudinal HAM/TSP and healthy donors were sampled at 3 time-points each (about 3-45 month intervals). The approximately 100 TCR-beta libraries included longitudinal samples, technical triplicates and paired sorted CD4+ and CD8+ T-cell subsets alongside PBMC samples. Of the roughly 70 subjects in the cohort, some 15 were HAM/TSP patients, some 34 were multiple sclerosis patients, and about 20 were healthy controls.

The paper as a whole reports these results and caveats: TCR clonal expansion was highest in HAM/TSP patients and lowest in MS patients, with MS patients falling below even healthy controls. Expanded clones from different subjects shared no identical CDR3 amino acid sequences, which suggests that TCR-beta repertoires were private in all groups.

V was cut back by 6 bases and J by 6 bases, leaving a gap of 15 bases between them. The CDR3, from cysteine to phenylalanine, totals 13 residues. Only the CDR3 DNA is retained, 39 bases long and in frame from the first base. The germline V gene (reference sequence) supplies CDR1 MNHNY and CDR2 SVGAGI. cDNA synthesis used template-switch 5'RACE with a primer carrying a 10-nucleotide random unique molecular identifier tagging each TCR transcript. Over 160 million TCR-beta sequences, covering 15-18 subjects, were produced in each sequencing run. The RNeasy kit was used for extraction of total RNA. The KAPA Real-time Library Amplification kit was used to amplify TCR-beta VDJ regions with primers for the TCR constant region and the 5'RACE anchor. A first PCR added sample indexes and Illumina adaptors, and a second PCR then raised library yield. After Ampure bead purification, the TCR product of roughly 650 bp was size-selected on a 2% E-gel SizeSelection system. Before pooling, libraries had their quality checked on a Bioanalyzer, their concentration measured with Qubit, and their quantity determined with the Kapa Library Quantification kit. Libraries were sequenced paired-end 2 x 150 bp on an Illumina HiSeq 2500. To increase sequence diversity, roughly 24-30% phiX was spiked into each library pool. In the original analysis: Quality-filtered reads were processed with the UMI-based MiGEC pipeline, which removed over 75% of raw TCR sequences during error correction. VDJ genes were aligned to IMGT germline references, and clonotypes were defined by unique CDR3 amino acid sequence plus V-J genes. Clonal expansion, Shannon diversity and CDR3 relatedness (CalcPairwiseDistances, ClusterSamples) were evaluated with VDJtools, and phylogenetic trees were built with CLCbio workbench. Using coefficient-of-variation modelling across technical triplicates, the study counted a clone as expanded if it had at least 8 unique UMIs. The public reads were reanalyzed by TCRdb: fastp trimming at Q25, MiXCR alignment, in-frame beta chains only. Rows with one shared CDR3 protein collapse into an entry with the most common genes and DNA. What appears here as the V and J calls and clone size reflects TCRdb's work, not the paper's. This sample lists approximately 45,000 distinct CDR3 sequences; around an eighth were detected once. The top ten hold about an eighth of the sample.

This sample's time point label indicates: longitudinal time-point 3. The healthy controls were volunteers from blood banks in Maryland, USA. For the unsorted PBMC libraries, 2 million PBMCs were stored in RNAlater at -80 degrees C until RNA extraction and were used to generate the libraries. PBMCs were separated from peripheral blood using Ficoll-Hypaque density gradient centrifugation and then cryopreserved in liquid nitrogen. Ten or more counts support this clonotype. The target of this receptor is not known. No base quality information exists; no much larger clone differs at one position. The rearrangement combines TRBV6-6 with TRBJ2-7, and perhaps TRBD2 as D gene, on 6 matching bases. The specimen was PBMCs. This TCR derives from a man aged 25 to 40 in good health. The DNA reads TGTGCCAGCAGCCCCGTGATGGGAGGCGAGCAGTACTTC. This encodes CASSPVMGGEQYF.